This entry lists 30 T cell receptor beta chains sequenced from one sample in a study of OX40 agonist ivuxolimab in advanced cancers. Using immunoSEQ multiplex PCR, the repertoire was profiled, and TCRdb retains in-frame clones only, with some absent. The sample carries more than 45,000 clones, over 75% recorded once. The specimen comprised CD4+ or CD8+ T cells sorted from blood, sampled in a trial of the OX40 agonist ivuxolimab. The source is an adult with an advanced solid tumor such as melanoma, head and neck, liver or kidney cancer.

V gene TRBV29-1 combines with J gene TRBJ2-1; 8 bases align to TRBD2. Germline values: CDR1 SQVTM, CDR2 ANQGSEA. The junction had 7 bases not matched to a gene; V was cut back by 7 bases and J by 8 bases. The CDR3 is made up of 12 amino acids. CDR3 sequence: CSGERGTDEQFF. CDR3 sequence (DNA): TGCAGCGGGGAGCGGGGGACGGATGAGCAGTTCTTC.

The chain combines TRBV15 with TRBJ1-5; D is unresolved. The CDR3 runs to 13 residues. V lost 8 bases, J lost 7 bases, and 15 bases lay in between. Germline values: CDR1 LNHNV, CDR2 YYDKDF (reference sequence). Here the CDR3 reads CATGGPGAQPQHF. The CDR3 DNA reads TGTGCCACCGGAGGGCCGGGCGCGCAGCCCCAGCATTTT.

Here the CDR3 DNA reads TGTGCCAGCAGTTCCTCGACTAGCGGGTTTTCTGAGCAGTTCTTC. Its protein product is CASSSSTSGFSEQFF. The chain joins TRBV6-6 to TRBJ2-1; TRBD2 matches at 10 bases. The CDR3 sequence is 15 residues long. V lost 4 bases and J lost 9; bases outside the gene matches: 9. Germline V CDR1 and CDR2: MNHNY, SVGAGI (reference sequence).

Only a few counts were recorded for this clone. CDR3 nucleotide sequence: TGTGCCACCAGCAGAGACACTCAGCCCCAGCATTTT. The encoded protein is CATSRDTQPQHF. This chain connects TRBV15 to TRBJ1-5; unclear D gene. The CDR3 extends over 12 amino acids. The V gene's germline CDR1 is LNHNV and CDR2 YYDKDF (reference sequence). V gave up 0 bases and J gave up 6 bases, with 3 bases separating them. Full variable domain (rest looked up from reference TRBV15 and TRBJ1-5): DAMVIQNPRYQVTQFGKPVTLSCSQTLNHNVMYWYQQKSSQAPKLLFHYYDKDFNNEADTPDNFQSRRPNTSFCFLDIRSPGLGDTAMYLCATSRDTQPQHFGDGTRLSIL.

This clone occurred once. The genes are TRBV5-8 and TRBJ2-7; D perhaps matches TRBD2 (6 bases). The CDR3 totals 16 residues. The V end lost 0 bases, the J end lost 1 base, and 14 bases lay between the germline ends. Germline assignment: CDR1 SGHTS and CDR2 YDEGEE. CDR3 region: CASSLAWEDTSYEQYF. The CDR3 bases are TGTGCCAGCAGCTTGGCCTGGGAGGACACATCCTACGAGCAGTACTTC.

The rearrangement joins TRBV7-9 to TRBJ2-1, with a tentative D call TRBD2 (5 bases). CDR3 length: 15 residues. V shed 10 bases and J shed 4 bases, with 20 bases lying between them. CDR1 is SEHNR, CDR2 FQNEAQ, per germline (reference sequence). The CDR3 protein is CATRNVYRGYNEQFF. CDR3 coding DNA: TGTGCCACCCGAAATGTATACCGGGGATACAATGAGCAGTTCTTC.

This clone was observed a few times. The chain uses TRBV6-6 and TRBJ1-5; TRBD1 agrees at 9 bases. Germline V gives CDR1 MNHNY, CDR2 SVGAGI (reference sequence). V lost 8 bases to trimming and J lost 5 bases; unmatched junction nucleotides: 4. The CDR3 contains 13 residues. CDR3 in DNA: TGTGCCAGCGGACAGGGGAATGATCAGCCCCAGCATTTT. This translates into CASGQGNDQPQHF.

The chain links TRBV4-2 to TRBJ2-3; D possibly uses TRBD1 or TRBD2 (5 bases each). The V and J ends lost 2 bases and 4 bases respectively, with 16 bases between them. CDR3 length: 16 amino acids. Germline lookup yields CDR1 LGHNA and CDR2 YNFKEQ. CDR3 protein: CASSQSARGWADTQYF. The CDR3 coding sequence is TGTGCCAGCAGCCAAAGCGCGAGGGGCTGGGCAGATACGCAGTATTTT.

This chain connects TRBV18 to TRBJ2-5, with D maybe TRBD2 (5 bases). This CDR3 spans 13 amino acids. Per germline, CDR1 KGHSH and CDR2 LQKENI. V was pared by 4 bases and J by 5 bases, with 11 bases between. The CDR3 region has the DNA TGTGCCAGCTCACAGGGTTCGGGGGAGACCCAGTACTTC. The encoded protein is CASSQGSGETQYF.

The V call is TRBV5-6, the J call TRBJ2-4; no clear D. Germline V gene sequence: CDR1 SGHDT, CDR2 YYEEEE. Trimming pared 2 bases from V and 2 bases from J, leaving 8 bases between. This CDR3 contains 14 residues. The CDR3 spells CASSFGGSKNIQYF. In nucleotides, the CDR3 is TGTGCCAGCAGCTTCGGTGGGTCCAAAAACATTCAGTACTTC.

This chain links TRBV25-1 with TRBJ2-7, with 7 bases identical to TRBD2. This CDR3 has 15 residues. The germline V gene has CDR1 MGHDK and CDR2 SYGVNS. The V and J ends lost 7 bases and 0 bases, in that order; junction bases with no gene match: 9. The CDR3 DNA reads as TGTGCCAGCACCCGGGGTAGCGGGCGCTCCTACGAGCAGTACTTC. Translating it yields CASTRGSGRSYEQYF.

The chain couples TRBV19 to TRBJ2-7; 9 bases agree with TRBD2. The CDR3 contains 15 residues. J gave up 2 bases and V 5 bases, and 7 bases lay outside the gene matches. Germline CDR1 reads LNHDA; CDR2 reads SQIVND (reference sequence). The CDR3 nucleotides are TGTGCCAGTAGTGCCAGAGCGGGAGGTCCCTACGAGCAGTACTTC. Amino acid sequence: CASSARAGGPYEQYF. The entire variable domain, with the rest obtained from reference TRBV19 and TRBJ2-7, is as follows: DGGITQSPKYLFRKEGQNVTLSCEQNLNHDAMYWYRQDPGQGLRLIYYSQIVNDFQKGDIAEGYSVSREKKESFPLTVTSAQKNPTAFYLCASSARAGGPYEQYFGPGTRLTVT.

The CDR3 DNA follows: TGTGCCAGCAGCTTAGTGGAGAGAGATTCACCCCTCCACTTT. Translated, it gives CASSLVERDSPLHF. The chain has TRBV7-6 and TRBJ1-6; D is unresolved. The CDR3 has 14 amino acids. V lost 1 base and J lost 8, with 9 bases in between. CDR1 is SGHVS and CDR2 is FNYEAQ in the germline V gene.

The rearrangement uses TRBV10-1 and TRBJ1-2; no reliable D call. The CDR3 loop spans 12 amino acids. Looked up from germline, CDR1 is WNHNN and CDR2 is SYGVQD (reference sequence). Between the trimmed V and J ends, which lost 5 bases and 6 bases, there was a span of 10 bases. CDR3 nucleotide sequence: TGCGCCAGCAGTAGGGAAAGAAATGGCTACACCTTC. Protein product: CASSRERNGYTF.

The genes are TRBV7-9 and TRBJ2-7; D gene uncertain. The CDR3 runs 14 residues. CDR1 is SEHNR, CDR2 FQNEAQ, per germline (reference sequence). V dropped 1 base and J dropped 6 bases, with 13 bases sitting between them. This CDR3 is CASSLGRELREQYF. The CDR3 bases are TGTGCCAGCAGCTTAGGTCGCGAGCTACGCGAGCAGTACTTC.

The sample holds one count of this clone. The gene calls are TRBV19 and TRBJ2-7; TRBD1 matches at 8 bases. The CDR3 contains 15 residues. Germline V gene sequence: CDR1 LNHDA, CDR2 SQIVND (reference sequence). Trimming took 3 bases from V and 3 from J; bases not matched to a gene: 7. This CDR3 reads CASSILAGGFYEQYF. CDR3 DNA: TGTGCCAGTAGTATCCTGGCAGGGGGCTTCTACGAGCAGTACTTC.

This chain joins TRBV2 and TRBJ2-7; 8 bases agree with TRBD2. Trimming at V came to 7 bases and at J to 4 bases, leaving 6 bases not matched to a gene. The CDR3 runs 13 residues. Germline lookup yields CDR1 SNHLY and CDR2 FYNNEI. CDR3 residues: CASNREGRYEQYF. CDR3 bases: TGTGCCAGCAACCGGGAGGGCCGTTACGAGCAGTACTTC.

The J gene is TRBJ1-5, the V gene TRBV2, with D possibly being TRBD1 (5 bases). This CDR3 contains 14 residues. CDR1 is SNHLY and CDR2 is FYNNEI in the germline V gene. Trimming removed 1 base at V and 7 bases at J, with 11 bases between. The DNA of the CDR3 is TGTGCCAGCAGTGAAGAGGGGTTAGGGCAGCCCCAGCATTTT. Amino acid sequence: CASSEEGLGQPQHF.

CDR3 sequence: CATDGGNTEAFF. CDR3 sequence (DNA): TGTGCCACCGATGGCGGGAACACTGAAGCTTTCTTT. The chain employs TRBV10-3 and TRBJ1-1, with D unclear. This CDR3 region has 12 residues. Germline V gives CDR1 ENHRY, CDR2 SYGVKD. Deletions cut 10 bases from V and 1 base from J, with 10 bases between.

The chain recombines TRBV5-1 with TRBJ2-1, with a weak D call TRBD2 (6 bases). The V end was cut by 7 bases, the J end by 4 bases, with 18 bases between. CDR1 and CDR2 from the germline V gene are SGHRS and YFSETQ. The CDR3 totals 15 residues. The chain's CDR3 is CASGLMAGNYNEQFF. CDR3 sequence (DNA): TGCGCCAGCGGCCTGATGGCGGGAAATTACAATGAGCAGTTCTTC.

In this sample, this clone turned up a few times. CDR3 protein: CASSPGQAINYGYTF. For the CDR3, the DNA is TGTGCCAGCAGCCCGGGACAGGCCATTAACTATGGCTACACCTTC. This chain joins TRBV4-2 and TRBJ1-2; 8 positions match TRBD1. This CDR3 contains 15 residues. CDR1 and CDR2 (germline): LGHNA, YNFKEQ. The V segment lost 4 bases and the J segment 1 base; nucleotides outside the gene matches: 5.

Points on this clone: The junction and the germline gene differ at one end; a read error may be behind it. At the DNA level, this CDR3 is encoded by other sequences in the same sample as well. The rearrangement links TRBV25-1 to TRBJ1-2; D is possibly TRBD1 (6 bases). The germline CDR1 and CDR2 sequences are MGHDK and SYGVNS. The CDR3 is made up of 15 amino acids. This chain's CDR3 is CASSKGGAPQGGYTF. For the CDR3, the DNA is TGTGCCAGCAGCAAGGGGGGGGCGCCCCAAGGTGGCTACACCTTT.

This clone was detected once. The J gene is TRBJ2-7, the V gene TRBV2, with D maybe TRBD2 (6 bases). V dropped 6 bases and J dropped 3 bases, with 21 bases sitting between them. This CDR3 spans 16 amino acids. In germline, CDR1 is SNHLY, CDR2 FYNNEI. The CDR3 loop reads CASREGATSFIYEQYF. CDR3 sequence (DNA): TGTGCCAGCAGGGAGGGAGCCACCTCTTTTATCTACGAGCAGTACTTC.

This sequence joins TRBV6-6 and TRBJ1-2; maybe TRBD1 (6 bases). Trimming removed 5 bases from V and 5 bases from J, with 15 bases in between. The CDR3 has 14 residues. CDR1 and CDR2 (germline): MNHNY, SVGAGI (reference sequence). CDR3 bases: TGTGCCAGCAGTCCTGACAGGAACCGTTATGGCTACACCTTC. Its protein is CASSPDRNRYGYTF.

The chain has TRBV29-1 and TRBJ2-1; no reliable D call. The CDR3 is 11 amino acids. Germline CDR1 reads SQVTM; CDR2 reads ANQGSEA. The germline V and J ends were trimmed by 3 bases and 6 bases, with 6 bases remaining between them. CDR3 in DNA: TGCAGCGTTGATAGTCCCAATGAGCAGTTCTTC. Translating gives CSVDSPNEQFF.

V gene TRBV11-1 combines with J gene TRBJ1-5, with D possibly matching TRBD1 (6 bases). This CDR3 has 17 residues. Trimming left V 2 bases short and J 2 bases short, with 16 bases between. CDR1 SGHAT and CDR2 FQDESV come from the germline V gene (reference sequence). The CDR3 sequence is CASSLPSGARGNQPQHF. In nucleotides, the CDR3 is TGTGCCAGCAGCTTACCTTCAGGGGCGAGGGGCAATCAGCCCCAGCATTTT.

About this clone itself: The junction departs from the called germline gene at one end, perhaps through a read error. In nucleotides, the CDR3 is TGTGCCAGCGGCTTTAAGGGGCGTATGAATTCACCCCTCCACTTT. Translating it yields CASGFKGRMNSPLHF. The chain employs TRBV5-4 and TRBJ1-6, with a tentative D call TRBD1 (5 bases). The germline gives CDR1 SGHNT, CDR2 YYREEE (reference sequence). The CDR3 loop spans 15 amino acids.

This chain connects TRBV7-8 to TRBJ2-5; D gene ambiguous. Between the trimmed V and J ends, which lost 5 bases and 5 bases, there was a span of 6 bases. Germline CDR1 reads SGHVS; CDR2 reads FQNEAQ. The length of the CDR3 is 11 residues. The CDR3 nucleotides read TGTGCCAGCAGCGCAAGGGAGACCCAGTACTTC. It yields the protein CASSARETQYF.

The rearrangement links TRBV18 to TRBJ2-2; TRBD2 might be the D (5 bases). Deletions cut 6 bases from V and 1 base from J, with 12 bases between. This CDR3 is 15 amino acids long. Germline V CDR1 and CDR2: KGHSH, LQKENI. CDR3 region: CASSQAGQNTGELFF. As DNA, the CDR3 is TGTGCCAGCTCCCAGGCGGGCCAGAACACCGGGGAGCTGTTTTTT.

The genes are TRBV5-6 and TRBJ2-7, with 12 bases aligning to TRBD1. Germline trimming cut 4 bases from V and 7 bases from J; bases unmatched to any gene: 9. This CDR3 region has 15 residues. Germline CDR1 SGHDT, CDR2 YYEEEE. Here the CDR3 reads CASSPAGTGGREQYF. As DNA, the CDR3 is TGTGCCAGCAGCCCCGCCGGGACAGGGGGCCGTGAGCAGTACTTC.